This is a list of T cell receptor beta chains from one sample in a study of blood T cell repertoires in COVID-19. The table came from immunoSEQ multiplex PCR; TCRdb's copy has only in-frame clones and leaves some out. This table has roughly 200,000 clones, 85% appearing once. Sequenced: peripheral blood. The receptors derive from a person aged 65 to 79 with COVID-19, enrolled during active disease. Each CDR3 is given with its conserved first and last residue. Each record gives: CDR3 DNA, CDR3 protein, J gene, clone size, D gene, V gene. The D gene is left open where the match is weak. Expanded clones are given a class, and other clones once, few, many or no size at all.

TGTGCCAGCAGCTTACGTTCCGGGAGGGAAGAGACCCAGTACTTC | CASSLRSGREETQYF | TRBJ2-5 | - | TRBD2 | TRBV7-9
TGCGCCAGCAGCTTCGAGGGGGTAGGATCGGATGAGCAGTTCTTC | CASSFEGVGSDEQFF | TRBJ2-1 | - | - | TRBV5-1
TGTGCCAGCAGTTTTCGACTGTTAACAACTAATGAAAAACTGTTTTTT | CASSFRLLTTNEKLFF | TRBJ1-4 | - | - | TRBV6-6
TGTGCCAGCAGTTATACAGGGGCCCGGCCACAACAAGAGACCCAGTACTTC | CASSYTGARPQQETQYF | TRBJ2-5 | - | TRBD1 | TRBV6-2/TRBV6-3
TGTGCCAGCAGCTTCTTTAACACCGGGGAGCTGTTTTTT | CASSFFNTGELFF | TRBJ2-2 | - | - | TRBV5-6
TGTGCCAGCAGCTCCGTGATGACATTATTAACTGAAGCTTTCTTT | CASSSVMTLLTEAFF | TRBJ1-1 | few | - | TRBV7-9
TGTGCCAGCAGCCCTGGGGGGGGCACGAACACCGGGGAGCTGTTTTTT | CASSPGGGTNTGELFF | TRBJ2-2 | - | - | TRBV7-7
TGTGCCAGTAGTGTCAACGGGGGGGGCAACTATGGCTACACCTTC | CASSVNGGGNYGYTF | TRBJ1-2 | few | - | TRBV19
TGTGCCAGCAGTCCCCACTTGGGACTAGCGTCCAACAAGCAGTACTTC | CASSPHLGLASNKQYF | TRBJ2-7 | - | TRBD2 | TRBV28
TGTGCCAGCTTACTACAGGGTGCAGATACGCAGTATTTT | CASLLQGADTQYF | TRBJ2-3 | - | - | TRBV18
TGCGCCAGCAGGTCCGGGACTAGCGGGGGTAATGAGCAGTTCTTC | CASRSGTSGGNEQFF | TRBJ2-1 | - | TRBD2 | TRBV5-1
TGCGCCAGCGGCCCCGCCGGGTTGGGTACGCAGTATTTT | CASGPAGLGTQYF | TRBJ2-3 | - | - | TRBV5-1
TGTGCCAGCAGCTTGGTGGGGCCAACGGGCTACGAGCAGTACTTC | CASSLVGPTGYEQYF | TRBJ2-7 | - | - | TRBV5-4
TGCGCCAGCAGCCAGGGAAGACAGGCAAAATTCGTCAGTCCCCTCCACTTT | CASSQGRQAKFVSPLHF | TRBJ1-6 | - | - | TRBV4-1
TGTGCCAGCAGGAAGGACAGGGGTGACAATCAGCCCCAGCATTTT | CASRKDRGDNQPQHF | TRBJ1-5 | - | TRBD1 | TRBV2
TGTGCCAGTCTTAAATTAACTGAAGCTTTCTTT | CASLKLTEAFF | TRBJ1-1 | - | - | TRBV28
TGTGCCAGCACACCCTTCAGGCAGTCCGGCAATCAGCCCCAGCATTTT | CASTPFRQSGNQPQHF | TRBJ1-5 | - | - | TRBV2
TGTGCCAGCAGGGGAGTTTTGACCCAGTACTTC | CASRGVLTQYF | TRBJ2-5 | - | - | TRBV2
TGTGCCAGCAGCGCCGAGGGGAGGACTAGCGGCACAGATACGCAGTATTTT | CASSAEGRTSGTDTQYF | TRBJ2-3 | - | TRBD2 | TRBV9
TGTGCCAGCAGCTTAGCGCGGGGAACTGATTCACCCCTCCACTTT | CASSLARGTDSPLHF | TRBJ1-6 | - | - | TRBV7-2
TGTGCCAGCAGCTCCGCGACCCCCAACCTACAGCAAGAGACCCAGTACTTC | CASSSATPNLQQETQYF | TRBJ2-5 | many | - | TRBV11-3
TGTGCCAGCAGCCAAGGGTGGACAGGGGGGTATGGCTACACCTTC | CASSQGWTGGYGYTF | TRBJ1-2 | - | TRBD1 | TRBV3-1/TRBV3-2
TGTGCCAGCAGTTTAGCGGGCACAGATACGCAGTATTTT | CASSLAGTDTQYF | TRBJ2-3 | - | - | TRBV6-5
TGTGCCAGCAGCCAAGTGAGGAACACCGGGGAGCTGTTTTTT | CASSQVRNTGELFF | TRBJ2-2 | - | - | TRBV14